One and the same sample provided the 9 T cell receptor beta chains below, sequenced in a study of neurological immune-mediated disorders. TCRdb ran MiXCR on the 5' RACE reads and lists one entry per CDR3 protein. The data hold around 83,000 distinct CDR3 sequences, with 13% to 15% observed a single time. Material for sequencing was PBMCs. All receptors come from a woman aged 45-60 years in good health.

This clonotype appeared many times. The J gene is TRBJ1-5, the V gene TRBV2; D is unclear. The V gene lost 5 bases and the J gene lost 1 base, with 12 bases spanning the gap. The CDR3 has 15 residues. The germline V gene has CDR1 SNHLY and CDR2 FYNNEI. CDR3 in amino acids: CASSLVVGSNQPQHF. CDR3 nucleotides: TGTGCCAGCAGTCTGGTGGTTGGGAGCAATCAGCCCCAGCATTTT.

In the case of this clonotype: Because it lacks the conserved phenylalanine or tryptophan at the end, this CDR3 is likely a read error. This chain uses TRBV5-1 with TRBJ2-1; 11 bases fit TRBD2. This CDR3 is built from 16 residues. The trim removed 4 bases at V and 2 bases at J, leaving 5 bases unmatched. Germline V gives CDR1 SGHRS, CDR2 YFSETQ. In nucleotides, the CDR3 is TGCGCCAGCAGCGCCAAGGGACTAGCGGCCTACAATGAGCAGTTCTTG. It encodes CASSAKGLAAYNEQFL.

At least ten counts were recorded for this clonotype. The chain uses TRBV5-1 and TRBJ2-3; D is undetermined. The V end was cut by 5 bases, the J end by 5 bases, with 12 bases between. The CDR3 consists of 13 residues. CDR1 and CDR2 (germline): SGHRS, YFSETQ. Here the CDR3 reads CASSSTSGDTQYF. The CDR3 nucleotides read TGCGCCAGCAGTTCAACGTCGGGAGATACGCAGTATTTT.

This clonotype was seen at least ten times. V usage is TRBV5-1 and J usage is TRBJ2-3; D call uncertain. V lost 1 base, J lost 2 bases, and 5 bases lay in between. Germline lookup yields CDR1 SGHRS and CDR2 YFSETQ. The CDR3 sequence is 13 residues long. In nucleotides, the CDR3 is TGCGCCAGCAGCTTGATTCCCACAGATACGCAGTATTTT. It specifies CASSLIPTDTQYF.

This clonotype was observed at least ten times. DNA of the CDR3: TGTGCCAGCAGACTCAGTTTCACCGGGGAGCTGTTTTTT. It is translated as CASRLSFTGELFF. The chain employs TRBV12-3 or TRBV12-4 and TRBJ2-2; D ambiguous. The CDR3 runs 13 residues. Trimming took off 6 bases at V and 4 bases at J, with 9 bases between the two ends.

This clonotype was counted at least ten times. The J gene is TRBJ1-2, the V gene TRBV3-1; possibly TRBD1 for D (6 bases). The ends were cut back, 0 bases at V and 8 bases at J, with 19 bases in the middle. Germline values: CDR1 LGHDT, CDR2 YNNKEL (reference sequence). The CDR3 sequence is 16 residues long. CDR3 loop: CASSQEPRGARRGYTF. CDR3 coding DNA: TGTGCCAGCAGCCAAGAGCCCAGGGGTGCTCGGAGAGGCTACACCTTC.

This clonotype was seen many times. The CDR3 reads CSARDGQGSSYEQYF. Written as DNA, the CDR3 is TGCAGTGCTAGAGACGGACAGGGGAGCTCCTACGAGCAGTACTTC. The chain carries TRBV20-1 and TRBJ2-7; 9 bases fit TRBD1. CDR1 is DFQATT and CDR2 is SNEGSKA in the germline V gene (reference sequence). CDR3 length equals 15 residues. V shed 0 bases and J 0 bases; nucleotides not matched to a gene: 3.

The genes are TRBV4-2 and TRBJ2-1, with D tentatively TRBD1 (5 bases). Per the germline V gene, CDR1 is LGHNA and CDR2 is YNFKEQ. The V and J ends lost 1 base and 10 bases respectively, with 8 bases between them. This CDR3 has 12 amino acids. The CDR3 region is CASSQGSGEQFF. The CDR3 DNA sequence: TGTGCCAGCAGCCAAGGGTCAGGGGAGCAGTTCTTC.

This clonotype showed up many times. The chain has TRBV7-2 and TRBJ2-3; D perhaps matches TRBD2 (7 bases). The V gene lost 2 bases and the J gene lost 2 bases, with 14 bases spanning the gap. CDR1 is SGHTA, CDR2 FQGNSA, per germline. The CDR3 runs 16 residues. The CDR3 protein is CASSLMGGGHTDTQYF. CDR3 bases: TGTGCCAGCAGCTTAATGGGCGGGGGACACACAGATACGCAGTATTTT.